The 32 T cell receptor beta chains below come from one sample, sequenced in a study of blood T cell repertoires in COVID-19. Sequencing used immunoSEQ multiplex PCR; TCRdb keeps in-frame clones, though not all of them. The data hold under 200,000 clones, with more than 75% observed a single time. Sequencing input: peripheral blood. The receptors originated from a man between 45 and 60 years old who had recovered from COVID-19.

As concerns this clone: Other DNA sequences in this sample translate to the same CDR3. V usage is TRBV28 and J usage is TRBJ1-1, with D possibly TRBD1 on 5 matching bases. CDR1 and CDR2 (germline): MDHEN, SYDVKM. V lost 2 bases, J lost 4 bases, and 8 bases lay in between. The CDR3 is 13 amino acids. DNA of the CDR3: TGTGCCAGCAGTTTAGGGAGGGGCACTGAAGCTTTCTTT. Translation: CASSLGRGTEAFF.

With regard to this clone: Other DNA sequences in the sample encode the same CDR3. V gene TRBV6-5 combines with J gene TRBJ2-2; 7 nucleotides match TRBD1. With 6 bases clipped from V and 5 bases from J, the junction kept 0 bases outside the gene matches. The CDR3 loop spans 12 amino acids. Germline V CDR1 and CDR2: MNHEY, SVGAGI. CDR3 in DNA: TGTGCCAGCAGACAGGGGACCGGGGAGCTGTTTTTT. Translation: CASRQGTGELFF.

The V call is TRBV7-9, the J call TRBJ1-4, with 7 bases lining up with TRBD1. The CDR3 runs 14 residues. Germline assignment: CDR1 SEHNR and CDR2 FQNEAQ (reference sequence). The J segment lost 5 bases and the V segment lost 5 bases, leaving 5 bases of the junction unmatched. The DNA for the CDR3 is TGTGCCAGCAGCCGCACAGGGGCAAATGAAAAACTGTTTTTT. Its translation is CASSRTGANEKLFF.

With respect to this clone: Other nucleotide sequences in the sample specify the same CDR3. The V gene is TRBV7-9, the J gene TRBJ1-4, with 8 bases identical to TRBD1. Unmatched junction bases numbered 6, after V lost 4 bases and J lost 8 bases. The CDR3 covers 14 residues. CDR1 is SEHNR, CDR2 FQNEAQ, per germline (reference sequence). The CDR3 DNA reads TGTGCCAGCAGCTCGGACAGGGAGGGAGAAAAACTGTTTTTT. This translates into CASSSDREGEKLFF. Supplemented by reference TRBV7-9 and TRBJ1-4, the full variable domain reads DTGVSQNPRHKITKRGQNVTFRCDPISEHNRLYWYRQTLGQGPEFLTYFQNEAQLEKSRLLSDRFSAERPKGSFSTLEIQRTEQGDSAMYLCASSSDREGEKLFFGSGTQLSVL.

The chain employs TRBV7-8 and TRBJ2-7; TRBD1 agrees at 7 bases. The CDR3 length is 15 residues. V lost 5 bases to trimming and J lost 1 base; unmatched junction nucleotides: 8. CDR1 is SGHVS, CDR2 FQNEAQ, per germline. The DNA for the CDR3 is TGTGCCAGCAGCGCGGTATTGGGACAGTCCTACGAGCAGTACTTC. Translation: CASSAVLGQSYEQYF.

The chain's CDR3 is CASSEPIAGGPGELFF. In nucleotides, the CDR3 is TGTGCCAGCAGTGAACCAATAGCGGGGGGGCCCGGGGAGCTGTTTTTT. V gene TRBV2 combines with J gene TRBJ2-2, with 11 positions matching TRBD2. The length of the CDR3 is 16 residues. Germline V gene data show CDR1 as SNHLY and CDR2 as FYNNEI. V gave up 2 bases and J gave up 6 bases; unmatched junction bases: 5.

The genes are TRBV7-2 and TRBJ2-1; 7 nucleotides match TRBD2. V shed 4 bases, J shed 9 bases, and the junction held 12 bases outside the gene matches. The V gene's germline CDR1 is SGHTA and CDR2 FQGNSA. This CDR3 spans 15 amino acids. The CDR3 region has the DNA TGTGCCAGCAGCTCCGGGACTACACTTGTTACTGAGCAGTTCTTC. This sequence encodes CASSSGTTLVTEQFF.

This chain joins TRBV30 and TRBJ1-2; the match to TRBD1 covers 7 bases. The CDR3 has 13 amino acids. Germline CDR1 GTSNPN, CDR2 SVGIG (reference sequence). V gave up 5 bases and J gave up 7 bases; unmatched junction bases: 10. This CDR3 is CAWAPGQNVGYTF. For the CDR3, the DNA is TGTGCCTGGGCCCCGGGACAGAACGTTGGCTACACCTTC.

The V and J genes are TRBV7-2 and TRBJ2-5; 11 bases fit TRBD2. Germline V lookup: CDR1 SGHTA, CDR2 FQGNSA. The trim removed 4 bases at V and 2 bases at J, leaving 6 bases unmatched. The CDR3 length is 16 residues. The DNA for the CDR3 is TGTGCCAGCAGCTCTTCTGTAGCGGGGGGGCAAGAGACCCAGTACTTC. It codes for CASSSSVAGGQETQYF.

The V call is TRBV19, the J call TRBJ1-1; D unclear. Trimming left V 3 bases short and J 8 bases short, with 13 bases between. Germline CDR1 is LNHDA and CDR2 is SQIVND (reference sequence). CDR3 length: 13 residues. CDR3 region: CASSMGEATEAFF. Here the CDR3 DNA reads TGTGCCAGTAGTATGGGAGAGGCCACGGAAGCTTTCTTT.

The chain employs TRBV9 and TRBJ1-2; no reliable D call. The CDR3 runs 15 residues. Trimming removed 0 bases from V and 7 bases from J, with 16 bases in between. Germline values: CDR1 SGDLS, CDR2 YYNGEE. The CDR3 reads CASSVASRGKAGYTF. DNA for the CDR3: TGTGCCAGCAGCGTAGCGAGTCGGGGAAAGGCTGGCTACACCTTC.

Here the CDR3 DNA reads TGCGCCAGCAGCCAAGAGACAGTTTCATCTGGGGCCAACGTCCTGACTTTC. Its translation is CASSQETVSSGANVLTF. The rearrangement uses TRBV4-3 and TRBJ2-6, with a weak D call TRBD1 (5 bases). This CDR3 is 17 amino acids long. Trimming pared 0 bases from V and 1 base from J, leaving 10 bases between. Per germline, CDR1 LGHNA and CDR2 YSLEER.

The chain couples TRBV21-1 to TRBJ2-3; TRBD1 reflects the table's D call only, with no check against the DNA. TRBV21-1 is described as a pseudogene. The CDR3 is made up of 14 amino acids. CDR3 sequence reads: CAEVDRSSTDTQYF. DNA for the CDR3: TGTGCCGAGGTAGACAGGTCGAGCACAGATACGCAGTATTTT.

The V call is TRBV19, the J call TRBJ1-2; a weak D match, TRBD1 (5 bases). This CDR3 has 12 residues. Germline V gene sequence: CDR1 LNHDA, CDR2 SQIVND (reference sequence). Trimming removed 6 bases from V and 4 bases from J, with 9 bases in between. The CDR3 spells CASSLTVYGYTF. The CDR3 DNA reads TGTGCCAGTAGCCTGACAGTCTATGGCTACACCTTC.

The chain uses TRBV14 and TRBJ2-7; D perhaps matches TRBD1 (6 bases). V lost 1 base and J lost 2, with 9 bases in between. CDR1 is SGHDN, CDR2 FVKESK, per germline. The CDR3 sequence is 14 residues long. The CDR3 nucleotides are TGTGCCAGCAGCCAAGCCAGGGGAGCCTACGAGCAGTACTTC. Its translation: CASSQARGAYEQYF.

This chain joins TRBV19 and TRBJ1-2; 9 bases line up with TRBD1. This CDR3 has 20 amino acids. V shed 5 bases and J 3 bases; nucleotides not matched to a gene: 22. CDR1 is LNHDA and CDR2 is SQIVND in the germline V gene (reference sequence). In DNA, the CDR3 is TGTGCCAGTAGTCCTAACGGGCGAGGTACAGGGGGCATGATAGACTATGGCTACACCTTC. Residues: CASSPNGRGTGGMIDYGYTF. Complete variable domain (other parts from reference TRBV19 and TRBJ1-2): DGGITQSPKYLFRKEGQNVTLSCEQNLNHDAMYWYRQDPGQGLRLIYYSQIVNDFQKGDIAEGYSVSREKKESFPLTVTSAQKNPTAFYLCASSPNGRGTGGMIDYGYTFGSGTRLTVV.

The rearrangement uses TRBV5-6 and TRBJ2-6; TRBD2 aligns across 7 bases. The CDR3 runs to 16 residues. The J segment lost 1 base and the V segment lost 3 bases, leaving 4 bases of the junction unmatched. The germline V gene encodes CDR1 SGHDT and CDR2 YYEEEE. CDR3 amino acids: CASSWRRGSGANVLTF. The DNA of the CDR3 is TGTGCCAGCAGCTGGCGGCGGGGGTCTGGGGCCAACGTCCTGACTTTC.

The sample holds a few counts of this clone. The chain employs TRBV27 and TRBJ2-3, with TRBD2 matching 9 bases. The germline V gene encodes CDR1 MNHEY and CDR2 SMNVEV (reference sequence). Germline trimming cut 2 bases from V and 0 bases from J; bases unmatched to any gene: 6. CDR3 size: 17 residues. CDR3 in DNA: TGTGCCAGCAGTTTAGGCAGCGGGGGGCCTAGCACAGATACGCAGTATTTT. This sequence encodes CASSLGSGGPSTDTQYF.

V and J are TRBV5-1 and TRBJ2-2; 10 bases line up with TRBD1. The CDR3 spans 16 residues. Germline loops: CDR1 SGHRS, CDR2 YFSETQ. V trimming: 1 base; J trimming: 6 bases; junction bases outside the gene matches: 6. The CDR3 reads CASSLKGDRGSGELFF. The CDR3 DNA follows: TGCGCCAGCAGCTTGAAGGGGGACAGGGGTTCCGGGGAGCTGTTTTTT.

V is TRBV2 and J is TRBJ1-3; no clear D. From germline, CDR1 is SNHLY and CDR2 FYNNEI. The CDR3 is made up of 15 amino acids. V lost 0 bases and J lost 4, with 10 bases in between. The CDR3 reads CASSEARGAGNTIYF. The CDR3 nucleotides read TGTGCCAGCAGTGAAGCGAGAGGCGCCGGAAACACCATATATTTT.

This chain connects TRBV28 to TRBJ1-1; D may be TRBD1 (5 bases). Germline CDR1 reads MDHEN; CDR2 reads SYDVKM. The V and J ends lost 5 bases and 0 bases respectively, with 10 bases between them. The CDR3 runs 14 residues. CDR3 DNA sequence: TGTGCCAGCAGTGCCGGACACCTGAACACTGAAGCTTTCTTT. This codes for CASSAGHLNTEAFF.

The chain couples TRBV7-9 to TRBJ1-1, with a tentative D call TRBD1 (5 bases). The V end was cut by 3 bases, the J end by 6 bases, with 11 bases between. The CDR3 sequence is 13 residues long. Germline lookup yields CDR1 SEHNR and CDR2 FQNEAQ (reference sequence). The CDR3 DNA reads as TGTGCCAGCAGCTTCTCCGGGGGGGCTGAAGCTTTCTTT. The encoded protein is CASSFSGGAEAFF.

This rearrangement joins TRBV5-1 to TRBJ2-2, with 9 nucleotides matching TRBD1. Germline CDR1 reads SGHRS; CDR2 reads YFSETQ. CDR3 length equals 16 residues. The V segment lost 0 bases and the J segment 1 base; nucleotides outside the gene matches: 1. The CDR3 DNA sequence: TGCGCCAGCAGCTTGGGGGGACAGGGGAACACCGGGGAGCTGTTTTTT. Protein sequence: CASSLGGQGNTGELFF.

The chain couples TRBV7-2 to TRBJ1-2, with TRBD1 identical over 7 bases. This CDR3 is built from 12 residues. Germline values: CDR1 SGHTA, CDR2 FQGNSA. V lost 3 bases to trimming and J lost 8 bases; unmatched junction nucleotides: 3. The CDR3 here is CASSFGTAGYTF. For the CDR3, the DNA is TGTGCCAGCAGCTTCGGGACAGCCGGCTACACCTTC.

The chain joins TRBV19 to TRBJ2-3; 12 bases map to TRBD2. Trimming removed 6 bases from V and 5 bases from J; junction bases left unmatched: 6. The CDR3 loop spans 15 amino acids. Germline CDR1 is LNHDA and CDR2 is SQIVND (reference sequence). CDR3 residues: CASRWTSGTLDTQYF. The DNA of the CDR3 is TGTGCCAGTAGGTGGACTAGCGGGACTTTAGATACGCAGTATTTT.

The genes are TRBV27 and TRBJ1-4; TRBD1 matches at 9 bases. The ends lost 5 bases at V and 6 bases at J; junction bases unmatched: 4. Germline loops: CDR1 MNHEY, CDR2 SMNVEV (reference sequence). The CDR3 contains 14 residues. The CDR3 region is CASSSGQGYEKLFF. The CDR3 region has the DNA TGTGCCAGCAGTAGCGGACAGGGGTATGAAAAACTGTTTTTT.

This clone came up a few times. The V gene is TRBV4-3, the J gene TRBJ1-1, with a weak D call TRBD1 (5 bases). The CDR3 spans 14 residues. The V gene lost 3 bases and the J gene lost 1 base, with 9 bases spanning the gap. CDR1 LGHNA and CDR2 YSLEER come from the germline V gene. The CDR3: CASSQTTANTEAFF. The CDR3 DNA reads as TGCGCCAGCAGCCAGACGACAGCGAACACTGAAGCTTTCTTT.

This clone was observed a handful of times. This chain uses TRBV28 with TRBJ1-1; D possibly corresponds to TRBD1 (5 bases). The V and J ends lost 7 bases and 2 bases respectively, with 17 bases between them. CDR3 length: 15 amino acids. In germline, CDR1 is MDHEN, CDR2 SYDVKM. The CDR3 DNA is TGTGCCAGCAAACCCCTTCGGGGACTTAACACTGAAGCTTTCTTT. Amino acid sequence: CASKPLRGLNTEAFF.

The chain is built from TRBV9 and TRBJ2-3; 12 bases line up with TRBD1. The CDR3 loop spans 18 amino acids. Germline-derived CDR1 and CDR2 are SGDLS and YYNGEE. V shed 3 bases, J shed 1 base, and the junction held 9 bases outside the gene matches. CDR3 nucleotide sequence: TGTGCCAGCAGCGCGGGACAGGGGGCTGTCCAAGGCACAGATACGCAGTATTTT. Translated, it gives CASSAGQGAVQGTDTQYF.

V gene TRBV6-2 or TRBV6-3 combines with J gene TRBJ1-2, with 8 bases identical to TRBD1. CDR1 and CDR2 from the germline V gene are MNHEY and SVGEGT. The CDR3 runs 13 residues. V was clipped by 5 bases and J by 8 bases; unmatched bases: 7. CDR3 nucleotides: TGTGCCAGCAGTACGACAGGGGTCGGCGGCTACACCTTC. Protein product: CASSTTGVGGYTF.

The CDR3 region is CASSLGGQLNTEAFF. DNA of the CDR3: TGCGCCAGCAGCTTGGGTGGGCAGCTGAACACTGAAGCTTTCTTT. V usage is TRBV5-1 and J usage is TRBJ1-1; the D is unclear. Trimming took 0 bases from V and 0 from J, leaving 9 bases between them. Germline assignment: CDR1 SGHRS and CDR2 YFSETQ. This CDR3 has 15 amino acids.

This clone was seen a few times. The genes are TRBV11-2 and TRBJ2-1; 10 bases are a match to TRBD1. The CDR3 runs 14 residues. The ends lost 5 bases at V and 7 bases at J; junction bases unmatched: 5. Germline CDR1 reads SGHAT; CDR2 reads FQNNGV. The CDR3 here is CASSPGTGVNEQFF. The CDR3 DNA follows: TGTGCCAGCAGCCCCGGGACAGGGGTAAATGAGCAGTTCTTC.